This T cell receptor (beta chain) came from a study of blood T cells in healthy people across ages (dated by TCRdb to the mid-2010s). Background for the entire study: Template switching captured roughly one uniquely barcoded TCR beta cDNA molecule per two T cells in model experiments. Using deep sequencing normalized with unique cDNA molecular identifiers, the study measured how TCR beta repertoire diversity changes with age. The donors were split into four age groups: young (average 16 years), middle-aged (over 35), aged (more than 60) and long-lived (over 75). Donors of different ages were randomly distributed across sequencing lanes to avoid experimental bias. Two additional independent replicas of 1 million unique cDNA reads from the same blood draw were analyzed for two donors (one aged 18 to 29 and one aged 80 or older). What the work shows at the level of the full study, not this receptor alone: Estimates of total diversity based on one million sequenced T cells were regarded as lower bounds and as underestimates. A strong correlation was found between observed TCR beta diversity and the percentage of naive T cells measured by flow cytometry. Because the CMV infection status of the donors was unknown, age-related changes in expanded clonotypes may potentially have been confounded. Observed TCR beta diversity per million T cells fell roughly linearly with age, and a significant reduction was already apparent by age approximately 41. Compared with the aged group, more naive CD4+ T cells, fewer expanded clones and increased TCR diversity were shown by the long-lived group, suggesting age selection. Conclusive comparison of naive and antigen-experienced compartments was prevented by the profiling of bulk unsorted PBMCs.

This clonotype was seen a few times. This receptor's antigen is unknown. Within one base of it there is no much larger clone, and no base qualities were kept. The CDR3 runs 15 residues from the cysteine to the phenylalanine. Only the CDR3 DNA stays, 45 bases, in frame from base 1. CDR1 and CDR2 were assigned from the germline V gene as SGHRS and YFSETQ. V gives up 4 bases and J gives up 3 bases, and the segment between their germline ends measures 15 bases. The method behind the library was 5' RACE. The sequencer was an Illumina HiSeq 2500. A second PCR of roughly 6 to 11 cycles was run with a J-beta primer mix and a sample-barcoded 5' primer. A unique molecular identifier was introduced onto each TCR beta cDNA molecule by a template-switch 5' adaptor carrying 12 random nucleotides. At least 3 million CDR3-containing paired-end reads were obtained from each sample. The Mint cDNA synthesis kit, primed by a TRBC-specific oligonucleotide, was used to synthesize first-strand cDNA from all RNA. After uracil-DNA glycosylase treatment, a first 18-cycle PCR used universal primers M1SS and BC2_uni_R on all cDNA. As for the original processing: For normalization, 1 million high-quality reads, each with a distinct molecular identifier, were randomly selected from each sample. Reads sharing molecular identifiers were discarded rather than binned into consensus sequences. MiTCR, run with a Q25 quality threshold and the strictest error-elimination algorithm, handled CDR3 identification, clonotype clustering and error correction. Lower-bound total TCR beta diversity was estimated with a nonparametric unseen species model using Euler transformation. TCRdb reprocessing: public reads trimmed at Q25 with fastp, clones called with MiXCR, in-frame beta chains kept. Every entry covers one CDR3 protein and lists the most common genes and DNA from its rows. TCRdb, rather than the study authors, made the V and J calls. This sample gives over 600,000 distinct CDR3 sequences in total; roughly three fifths of them show up just once. 25% to 30% of the sample comes from the top ten.

The donors were 40 or so Caucasian individuals from Russia, aged roughly 6 to 90 years, who were systemically healthy. Around 9.7 milliliters of peripheral blood were collected from each donor into EDTA-treated Vacutainer tubes. Ficoll-Paque density-gradient centrifugation was used to isolate PBMCs, with at least 6.5 million per sample. Total RNA, at least 5.5 micrograms per sample, was extracted from PBMCs with Trizol reagent. Naive CD45RAhigh/CD27high T cell percentages were measured by flow cytometry on a PBMC aliquot from every donor. Sequenced input: blood. The chain uses TRBV5-1 and TRBJ2-3; D gene: possibly TRBD2, on 5 matching bases. The clonotype originates from a man aged 40-50 years in good health. The CDR3 loop reads CASSLMVGETDTQYF. The sequenced DNA: TGCGCCAGCAGCCTAATGGTGGGAGAGACAGATACGCAGTATTTT. Beyond the CDR3, the reference TRBV5-1 and TRBJ2-3 genes provide the residues; the full variable domain reads: KAGVTQTPRYLIKTRGQQVTLSCSPISGHRSVSWYQQTPGQGLQFLFEYFSETQRNKGNFPGRFSGRQFSNSRSEMNVSTLELGDSALYLCASSLMVGETDTQYFGPGTRLTVL.